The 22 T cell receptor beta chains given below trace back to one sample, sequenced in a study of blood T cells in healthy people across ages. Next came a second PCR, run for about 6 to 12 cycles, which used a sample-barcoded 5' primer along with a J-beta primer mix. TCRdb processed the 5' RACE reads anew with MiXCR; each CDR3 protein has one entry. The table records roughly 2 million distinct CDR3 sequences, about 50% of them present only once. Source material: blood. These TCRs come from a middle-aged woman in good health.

As DNA, the CDR3 is TGCAGTGCTAGAGATGTGGCAGGACAACAAGAGACCCAGTACTTC. Amino acid sequence: CSARDVAGQQETQYF. The J gene is TRBJ2-5, the V gene TRBV20-1, with TRBD1 as a possible D gene (5 bases). This CDR3 has 15 amino acids. V was cut by 0 bases and J by 2 bases, with 13 bases left in between. Germline loops: CDR1 DFQATT, CDR2 SNEGSKA (reference sequence).

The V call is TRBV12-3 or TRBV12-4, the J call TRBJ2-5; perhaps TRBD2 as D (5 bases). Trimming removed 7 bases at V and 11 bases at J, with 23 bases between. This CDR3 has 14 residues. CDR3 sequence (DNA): TGTGCCAGCACCCTAGGACTGGGGAAAAATGAGCAGTACTTC. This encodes CASTLGLGKNEQYF.

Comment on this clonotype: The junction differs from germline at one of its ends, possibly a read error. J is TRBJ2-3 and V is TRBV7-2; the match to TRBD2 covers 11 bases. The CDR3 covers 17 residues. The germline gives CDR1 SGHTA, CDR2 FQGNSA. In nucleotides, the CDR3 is TGTGCCGGCAGCTTAGCGCCCCTAGCGGGGGGAGTAGATACGCAGTATTTT. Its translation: CAGSLAPLAGGVDTQYF.

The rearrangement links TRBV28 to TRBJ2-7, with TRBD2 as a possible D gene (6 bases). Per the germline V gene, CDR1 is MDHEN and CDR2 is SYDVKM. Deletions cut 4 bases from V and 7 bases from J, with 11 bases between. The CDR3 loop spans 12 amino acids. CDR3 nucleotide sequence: TGTGCCAGCAGTTGGATGGGACTGGAGCAGTACTTC. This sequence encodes CASSWMGLEQYF.

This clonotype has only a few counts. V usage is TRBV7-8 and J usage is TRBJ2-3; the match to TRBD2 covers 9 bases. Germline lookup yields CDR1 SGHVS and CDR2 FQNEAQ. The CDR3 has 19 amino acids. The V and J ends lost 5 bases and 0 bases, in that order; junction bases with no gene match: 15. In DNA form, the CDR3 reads TGTGCCAGCAGCCTCTCCGGGCGGGGGGGCTATACTAGCACAGATACGCAGTATTTT. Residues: CASSLSGRGGYTSTDTQYF.

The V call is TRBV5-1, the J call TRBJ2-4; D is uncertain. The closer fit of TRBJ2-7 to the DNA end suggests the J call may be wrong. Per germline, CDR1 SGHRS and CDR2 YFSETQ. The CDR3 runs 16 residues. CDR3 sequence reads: CASSLAPVPVSYEQYF. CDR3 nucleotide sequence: TGCGCCAGCAGCTTGGCCCCTGTCCCAGTTTCCTACGAGCAGTACTTC.

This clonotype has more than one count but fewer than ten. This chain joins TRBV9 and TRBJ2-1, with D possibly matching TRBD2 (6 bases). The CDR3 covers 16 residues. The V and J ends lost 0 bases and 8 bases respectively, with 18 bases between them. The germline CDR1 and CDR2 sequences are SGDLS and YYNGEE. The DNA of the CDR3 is TGTGCCAGCAGCGTAGTCGGTGGGGGGAACTGGGATGAGCAGTTCTTC. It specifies CASSVVGGGNWDEQFF. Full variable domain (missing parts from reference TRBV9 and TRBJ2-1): DSGVTQTPKHLITATGQRVTLRCSPRSGDLSVYWYQQSLDQGLQFLIQYYNGEERAKGNILERFSAQQFPDLHSELNLSSLELGDSALYFCASSVVGGGNWDEQFFGPGTRLTVL.

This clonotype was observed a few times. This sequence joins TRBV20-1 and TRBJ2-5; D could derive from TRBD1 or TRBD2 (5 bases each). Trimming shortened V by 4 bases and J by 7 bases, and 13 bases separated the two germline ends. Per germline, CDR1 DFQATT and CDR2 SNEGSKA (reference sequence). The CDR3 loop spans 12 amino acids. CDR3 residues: CSATQGVGTQYF. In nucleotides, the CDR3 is TGCAGTGCTACGCAGGGAGTCGGGACCCAGTACTTC.

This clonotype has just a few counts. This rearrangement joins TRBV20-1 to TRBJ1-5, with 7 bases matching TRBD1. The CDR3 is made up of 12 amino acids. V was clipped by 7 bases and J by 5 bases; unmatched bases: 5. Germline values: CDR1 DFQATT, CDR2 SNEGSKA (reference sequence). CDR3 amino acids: CSGGQGDQPQHF. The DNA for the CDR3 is TGCAGTGGCGGGCAGGGGGATCAGCCCCAGCATTTT.

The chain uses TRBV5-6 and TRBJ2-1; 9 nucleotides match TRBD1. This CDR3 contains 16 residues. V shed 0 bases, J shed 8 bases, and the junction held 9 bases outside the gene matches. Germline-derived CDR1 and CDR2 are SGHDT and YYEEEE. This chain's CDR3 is CASSLGGGTGFDEQFF. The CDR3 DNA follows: TGTGCCAGCAGCTTGGGGGGTGGGACAGGGTTTGATGAGCAGTTCTTC.

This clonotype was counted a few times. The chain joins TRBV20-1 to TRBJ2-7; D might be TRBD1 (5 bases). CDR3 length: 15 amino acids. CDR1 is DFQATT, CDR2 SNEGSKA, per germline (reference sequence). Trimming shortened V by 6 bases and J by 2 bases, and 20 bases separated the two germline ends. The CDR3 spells CSAEHWGIQTYEQYF. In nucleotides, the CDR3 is TGCAGTGCGGAACATTGGGGCATACAAACCTACGAGCAGTACTTC.

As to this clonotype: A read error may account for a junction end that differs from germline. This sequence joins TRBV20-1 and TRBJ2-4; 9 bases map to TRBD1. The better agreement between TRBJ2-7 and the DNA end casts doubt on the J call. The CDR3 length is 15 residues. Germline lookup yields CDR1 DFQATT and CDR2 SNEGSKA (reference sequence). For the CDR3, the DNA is TGCGGTGCTAACCCGGACAGGGGATTTCCCTACGAGCAGTACTTC. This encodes CGANPDRGFPYEQYF.

The CDR3, as DNA: TGTGCCAGCAGCTCCACGGACCGACTTTCCTACAATGAGCAGTTCTTC. Protein: CASSSTDRLSYNEQFF. The rearrangement uses TRBV11-2 and TRBJ2-1; the D is unclear. The CDR3 runs to 16 residues. Trimming took off 4 bases at V and 1 base at J, with 14 bases between the two ends. Germline V lookup: CDR1 SGHAT, CDR2 FQNNGV. Full variable domain (missing parts from reference TRBV11-2 and TRBJ2-1): EAGVAQSPRYKIIEKRQSVAFWCNPISGHATLYWYQQILGQGPKLLIQFQNNGVVDDSQLPKDRFSAERLKGVDSTLKIQPAKLEDSAVYLCASSSTDRLSYNEQFFGPGTRLTVL.

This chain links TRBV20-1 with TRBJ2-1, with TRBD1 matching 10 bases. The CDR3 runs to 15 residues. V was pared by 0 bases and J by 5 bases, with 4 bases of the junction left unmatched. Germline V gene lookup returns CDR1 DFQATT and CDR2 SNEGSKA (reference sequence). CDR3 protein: CSAREGTGENNEQFF. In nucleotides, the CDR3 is TGCAGTGCTAGAGAGGGGACAGGGGAAAACAATGAGCAGTTCTTC.

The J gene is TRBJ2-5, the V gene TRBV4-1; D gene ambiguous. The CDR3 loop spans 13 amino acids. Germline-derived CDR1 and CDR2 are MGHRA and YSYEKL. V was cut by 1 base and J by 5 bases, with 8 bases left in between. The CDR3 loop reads CASSQAWSETQYF. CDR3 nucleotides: TGCGCCAGCAGCCAAGCGTGGAGTGAGACCCAGTACTTC.

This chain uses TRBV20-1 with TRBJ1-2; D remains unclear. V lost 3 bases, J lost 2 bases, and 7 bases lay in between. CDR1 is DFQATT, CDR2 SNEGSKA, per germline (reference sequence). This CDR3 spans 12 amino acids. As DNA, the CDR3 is TGCAGTGCTAGGATCCAGAACTATGGCTACACCTTC. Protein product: CSARIQNYGYTF.

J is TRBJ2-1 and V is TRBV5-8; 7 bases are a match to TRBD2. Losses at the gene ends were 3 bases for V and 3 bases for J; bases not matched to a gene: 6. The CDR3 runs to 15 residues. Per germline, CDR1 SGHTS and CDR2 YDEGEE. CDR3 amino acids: CASSSGTTNYNEQFF. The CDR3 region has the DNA TGTGCCAGCAGCTCCGGGACTACAAACTACAATGAGCAGTTCTTC.

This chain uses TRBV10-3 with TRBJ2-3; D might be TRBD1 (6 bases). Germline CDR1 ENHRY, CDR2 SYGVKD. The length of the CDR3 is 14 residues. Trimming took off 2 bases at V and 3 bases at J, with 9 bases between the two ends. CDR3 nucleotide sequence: TGTGCCATCAGTGAGGGACAGCCAACAGATACGCAGTATTTT. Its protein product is CAISEGQPTDTQYF.

CDR3 coding DNA: TGCGCCAGCAGCCAAGATCAGGGGACAGGGGCTTTTGGTGGCTACACCTTC. As protein: CASSQDQGTGAFGGYTF. The V and J genes are TRBV4-1 and TRBJ1-2, with 10 bases identical to TRBD1. CDR3 length equals 17 residues. Germline V gene lookup returns CDR1 MGHRA and CDR2 YSYEKL. With 0 bases clipped from V and 7 bases from J, the junction kept 11 bases outside the gene matches.

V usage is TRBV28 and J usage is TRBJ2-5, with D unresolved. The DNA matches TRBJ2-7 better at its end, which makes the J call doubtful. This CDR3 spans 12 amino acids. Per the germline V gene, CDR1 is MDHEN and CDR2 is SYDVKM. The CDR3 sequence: CASSSQLSEQYF. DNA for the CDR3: TGTGCCAGCAGTTCCCAACTATCCGAGCAGTACTTC.

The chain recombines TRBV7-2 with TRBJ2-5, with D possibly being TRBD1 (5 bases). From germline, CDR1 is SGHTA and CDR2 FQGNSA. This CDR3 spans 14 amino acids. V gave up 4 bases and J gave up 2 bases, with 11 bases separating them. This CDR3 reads CASSWAGQQETQYF. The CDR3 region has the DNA TGTGCCAGCAGCTGGGCCGGACAACAAGAGACCCAGTACTTC.

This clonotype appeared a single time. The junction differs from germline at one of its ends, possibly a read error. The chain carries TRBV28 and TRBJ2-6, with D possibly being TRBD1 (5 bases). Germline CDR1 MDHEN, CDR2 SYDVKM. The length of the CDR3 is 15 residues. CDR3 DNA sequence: TGTGCCAGCAGGCCAGATTTCTCTGGGGCCAACGTCCCGACTTTC. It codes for CASRPDFSGANVPTF.